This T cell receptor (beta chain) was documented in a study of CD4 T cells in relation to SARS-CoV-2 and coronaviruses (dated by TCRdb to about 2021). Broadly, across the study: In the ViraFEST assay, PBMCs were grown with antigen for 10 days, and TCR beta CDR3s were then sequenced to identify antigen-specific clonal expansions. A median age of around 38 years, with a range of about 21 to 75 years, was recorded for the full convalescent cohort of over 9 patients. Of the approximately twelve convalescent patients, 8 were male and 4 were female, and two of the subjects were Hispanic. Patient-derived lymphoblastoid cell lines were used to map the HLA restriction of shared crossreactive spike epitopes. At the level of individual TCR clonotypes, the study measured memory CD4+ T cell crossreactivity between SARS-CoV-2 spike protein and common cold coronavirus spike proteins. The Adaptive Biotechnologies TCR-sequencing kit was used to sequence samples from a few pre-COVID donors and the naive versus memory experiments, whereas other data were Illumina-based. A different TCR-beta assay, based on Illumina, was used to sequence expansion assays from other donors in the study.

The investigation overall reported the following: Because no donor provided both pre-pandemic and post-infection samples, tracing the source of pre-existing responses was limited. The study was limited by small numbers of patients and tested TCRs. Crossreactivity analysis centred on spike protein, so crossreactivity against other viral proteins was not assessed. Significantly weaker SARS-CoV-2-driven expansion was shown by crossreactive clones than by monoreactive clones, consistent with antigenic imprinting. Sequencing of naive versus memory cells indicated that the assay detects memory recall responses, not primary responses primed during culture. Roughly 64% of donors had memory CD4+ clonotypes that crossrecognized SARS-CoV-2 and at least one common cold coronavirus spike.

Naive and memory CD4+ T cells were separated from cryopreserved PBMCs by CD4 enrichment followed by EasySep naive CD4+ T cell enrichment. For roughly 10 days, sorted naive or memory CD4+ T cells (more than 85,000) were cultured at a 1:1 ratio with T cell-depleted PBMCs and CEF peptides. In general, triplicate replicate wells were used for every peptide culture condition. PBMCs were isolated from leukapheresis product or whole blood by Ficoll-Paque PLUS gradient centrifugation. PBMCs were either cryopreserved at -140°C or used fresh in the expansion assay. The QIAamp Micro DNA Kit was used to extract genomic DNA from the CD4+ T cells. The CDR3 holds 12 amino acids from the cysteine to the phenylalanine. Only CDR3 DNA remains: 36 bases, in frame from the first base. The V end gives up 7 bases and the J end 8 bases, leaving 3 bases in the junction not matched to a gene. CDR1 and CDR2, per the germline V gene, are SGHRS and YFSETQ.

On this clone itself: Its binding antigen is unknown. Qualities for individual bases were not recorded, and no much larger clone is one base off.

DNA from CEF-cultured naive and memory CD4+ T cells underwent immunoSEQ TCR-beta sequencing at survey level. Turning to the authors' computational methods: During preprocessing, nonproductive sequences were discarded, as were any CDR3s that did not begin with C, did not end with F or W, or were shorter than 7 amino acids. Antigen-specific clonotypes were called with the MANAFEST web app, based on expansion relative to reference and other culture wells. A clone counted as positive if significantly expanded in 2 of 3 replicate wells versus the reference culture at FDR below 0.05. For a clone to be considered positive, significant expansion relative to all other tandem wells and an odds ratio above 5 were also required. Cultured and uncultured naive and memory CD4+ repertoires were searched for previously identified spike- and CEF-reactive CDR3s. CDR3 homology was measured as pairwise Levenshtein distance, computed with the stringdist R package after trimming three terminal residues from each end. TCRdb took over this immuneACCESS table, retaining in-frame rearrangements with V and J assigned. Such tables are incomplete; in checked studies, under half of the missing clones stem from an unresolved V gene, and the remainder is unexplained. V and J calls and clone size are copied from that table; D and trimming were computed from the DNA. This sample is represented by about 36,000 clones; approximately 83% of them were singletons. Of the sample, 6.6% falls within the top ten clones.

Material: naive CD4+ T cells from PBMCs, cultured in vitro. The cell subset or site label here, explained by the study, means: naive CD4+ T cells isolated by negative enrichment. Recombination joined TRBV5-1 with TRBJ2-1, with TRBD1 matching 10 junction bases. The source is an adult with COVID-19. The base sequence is TGCGCCAGCCGGGACAGGGGAGATGAGCAGTTCTTC. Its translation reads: CASRDRGDEQFF.